The subject of this entry is one T cell receptor (beta chain). Its matching antigen is unknown. Trimming took off 1 base at V and 4 bases at J, with 11 bases between the two ends. This CDR3 is 14 amino acids long. Germline CDR1 and CDR2: SGHRS and YFSETQ. In TCRdb, the 5' RACE reads were re-called with MiXCR into one record per CDR3 protein. The table includes approximately 670,000 distinct CDR3 sequences, approximately 6.1% detected once. This entry is derived from a study of identical twins. Regarding the study as a whole: The presence of invariant MAIT and iNKT cells could partly confound analyses of zero-insertion sequences. There was more out-of-frame TCR alpha sharing in monozygotic twins than models estimated.

This sequence originates from a man younger than 30 in good health. Sequencing input: naive T cells sorted from blood. The gene calls are TRBV5-1 and TRBJ1-1, with D hard to call. Here the CDR3 reads CASSLTGSSTEAFF. The DNA for the CDR3 is TGCGCCAGCAGCTTGACGGGGTCTAGCACTGAAGCTTTCTTT.